The 6 T cell receptor beta chains below come from one sample, sequenced in a study of cytomegalovirus exposure and HLA in healthy donors. TCRdb's table, derived via immunoSEQ multiplex PCR, lists solely in-frame clones and lacks some. The profile covers tens of thousands of clones, with 85% to 95% appearing a single time and 6.5% to 9% taken by the ten largest. Sequenced sample: PBMCs. These receptors all stem from a woman younger than 35 in good health and CMV-seropositive.

The V gene is TRBV14, the J gene TRBJ1-2; D not resolved. V was shortened by 0 bases and J by 6 bases, with 20 bases between the two germline ends. The CDR3 is made up of 17 amino acids. Germline V CDR1 and CDR2: SGHDN, FVKESK. The CDR3 here is CASSQDHTGTPVDGYTF. In DNA form, the CDR3 reads TGTGCCAGCAGCCAAGATCACACGGGAACCCCGGTGGATGGCTACACCTTC.

V usage is TRBV7-8 and J usage is TRBJ2-7, with TRBD1 identical over 9 bases. V lost 3 bases, J lost 5 bases, and 8 bases stayed unmatched. Per germline, CDR1 SGHVS and CDR2 FQNEAQ. The CDR3 covers 15 residues. CDR3 sequence: CASSFTGQGIHEQYF. Written as DNA, the CDR3 is TGTGCCAGCAGCTTTACGGGACAGGGTATCCACGAGCAGTACTTC.

This clone was counted a few times. The rearrangement links TRBV2 to TRBJ2-2; tentative D call: TRBD2 (6 bases). The CDR3 sequence is 14 residues long. The germline V gene has CDR1 SNHLY and CDR2 FYNNEI. Trimming cost V 3 bases and J 1 base, with 6 bases left between them. The CDR3 DNA follows: TGTGCCAGCAGTGAGCGGGAGAACACCGGGGAGCTGTTTTTT. Its protein is CASSERENTGELFF. The full variable domain, in which reference TRBV2 and TRBJ2-2 provide the parts outside the CDR3, is EPEVTQTPSHQVTQMGQEVILRCVPISNHLYFYWYRQILGQKVEFLVSFYNNEISEKSEIFDDQFSVERPDGSNFTLKIRSTKLEDSAMYFCASSERENTGELFFGEGSRLTVL.

This clone has a single count. J is TRBJ1-1 and V is TRBV28; weak D call: TRBD1 (6 bases). Trimming took 2 bases from V and 1 from J, leaving 23 bases between them. This CDR3 has 19 residues. CDR1 MDHEN and CDR2 SYDVKM come from the germline V gene. The CDR3 region has the DNA TGTGCCAGCAGTTTACTCCAGGGGTCCTCAACTTATAAGAACACTGAAGCTTTCTTT. Translated, it gives CASSLLQGSSTYKNTEAFF.

The V call is TRBV15, the J call TRBJ2-7; 9 bases line up with TRBD1. J was trimmed by 3 bases and V by 5 bases; bases with no gene match: 11. The CDR3 loop spans 16 amino acids. The germline V gene encodes CDR1 LNHNV and CDR2 YYDKDF (reference sequence). CDR3 coding DNA: TGTGCCACCAGCTCGCGGGTCGGGACAGGGTTCTACGAGCAGTACTTC. It translates to CATSSRVGTGFYEQYF.

The genes are TRBV27 and TRBJ1-5; a weak D match, TRBD1 (5 bases). Germline loops: CDR1 MNHEY, CDR2 SMNVEV (reference sequence). V was cut by 3 bases and J by 1 base, with 7 bases left in between. The CDR3 contains 14 residues. Written as DNA, the CDR3 is TGTGCCAGCAGTTTCGGGGGGAGCAATCAGCCCCAGCATTTT. This sequence encodes CASSFGGSNQPQHF.